This T cell receptor beta chain was found in a study of cytomegalovirus exposure and HLA in healthy donors. The study's findings and limits: Immune exposure was documented only through CMV serostatus. Across donors, presence/absence analyses took sequencing depth to be roughly uniform.

Trimming at V came to 5 bases and at J to 3 bases, leaving 5 bases not matched to a gene. Germline V gene sequence: CDR1 KGHSH, CDR2 LQKENI. The CDR3 spans 15 residues. The primer mix had 60 Vbeta and 13 Jbeta primers. TCRdb keeps only in-frame clones here, not all; method: immunoSEQ multiplex PCR. The repertoire consists of about 160,000 clones, with more than 80% occurring once and the leading ten covering under 15%. Donors sampled were nominally healthy, though unrecorded immune exposures were likely. This clone was counted a few times. Its matching antigen is unknown. Sequenced material: PBMCs. The gene calls are TRBV18 and TRBJ1-2; 11 bases agree with TRBD1. The sequence was collected from a woman aged 50 to 60 in good health and CMV-seronegative. The chain's CDR3 is CASSASGQGDYGYTF. The CDR3 DNA follows: TGTGCCAGCTCAGCTTCGGGACAGGGGGACTATGGCTACACCTTC.